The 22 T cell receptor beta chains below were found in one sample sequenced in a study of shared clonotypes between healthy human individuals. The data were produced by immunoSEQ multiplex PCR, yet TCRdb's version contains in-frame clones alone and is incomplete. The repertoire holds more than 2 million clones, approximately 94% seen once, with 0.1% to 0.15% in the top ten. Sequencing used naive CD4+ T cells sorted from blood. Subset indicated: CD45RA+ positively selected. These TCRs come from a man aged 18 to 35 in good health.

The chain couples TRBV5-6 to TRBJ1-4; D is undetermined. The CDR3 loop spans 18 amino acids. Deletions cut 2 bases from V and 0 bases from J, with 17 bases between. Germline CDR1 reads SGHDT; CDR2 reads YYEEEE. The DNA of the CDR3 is TGTGCCAGCAGCTTAACCACCCTTCGGGGTGCAACTAATGAAAAACTGTTTTTT. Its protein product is CASSLTTLRGATNEKLFF.

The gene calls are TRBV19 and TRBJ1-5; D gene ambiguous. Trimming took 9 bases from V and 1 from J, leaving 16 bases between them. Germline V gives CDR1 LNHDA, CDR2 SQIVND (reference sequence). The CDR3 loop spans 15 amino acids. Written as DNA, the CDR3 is TGTGCCAGAAAAGGACCTTCTCGGAGCAATCAGCCCCAGCATTTT. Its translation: CARKGPSRSNQPQHF.

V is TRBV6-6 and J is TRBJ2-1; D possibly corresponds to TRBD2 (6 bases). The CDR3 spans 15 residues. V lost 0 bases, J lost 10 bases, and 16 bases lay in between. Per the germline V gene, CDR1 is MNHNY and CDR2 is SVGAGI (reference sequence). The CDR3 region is CASSYSGGPHLEQFF. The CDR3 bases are TGTGCCAGCAGTTACTCGGGGGGACCCCACCTCGAGCAGTTCTTC.

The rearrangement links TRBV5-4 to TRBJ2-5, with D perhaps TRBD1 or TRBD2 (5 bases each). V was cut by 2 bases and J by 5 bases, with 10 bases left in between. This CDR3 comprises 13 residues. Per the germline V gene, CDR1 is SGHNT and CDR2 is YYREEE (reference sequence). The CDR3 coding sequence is TGTGCCAGCAGCTTAAACAGGAGGGAGACCCAGTACTTC. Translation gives CASSLNRRETQYF.

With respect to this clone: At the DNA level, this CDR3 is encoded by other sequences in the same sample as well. In DNA, the CDR3 is TGCAGCGTTGAAGGAAGGATGAACACTGAAGCTTTCTTT. Translation gives CSVEGRMNTEAFF. The chain carries TRBV29-1 and TRBJ1-1; no clear D gene. The CDR3 is 13 amino acids. Germline V gene data show CDR1 as SQVTM and CDR2 as ANQGSEA. The V end lost 1 base, the J end lost 0 bases, and 6 bases lay between the germline ends.

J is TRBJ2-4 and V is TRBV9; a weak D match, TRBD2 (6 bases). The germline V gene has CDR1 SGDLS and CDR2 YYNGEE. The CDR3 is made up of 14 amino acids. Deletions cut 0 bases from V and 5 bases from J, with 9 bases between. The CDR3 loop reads CASSVGDSQNIQYF. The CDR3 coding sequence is TGTGCCAGCAGCGTAGGGGACTCCCAAAACATTCAGTACTTC.

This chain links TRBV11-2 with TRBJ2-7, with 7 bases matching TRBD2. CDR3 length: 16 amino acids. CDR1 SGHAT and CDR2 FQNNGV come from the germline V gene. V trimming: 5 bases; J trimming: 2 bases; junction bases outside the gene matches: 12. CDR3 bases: TGTGCCAGCAGCCCCCATGGGGGGAGGGCCACCTACGAGCAGTACTTC. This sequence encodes CASSPHGGRATYEQYF.

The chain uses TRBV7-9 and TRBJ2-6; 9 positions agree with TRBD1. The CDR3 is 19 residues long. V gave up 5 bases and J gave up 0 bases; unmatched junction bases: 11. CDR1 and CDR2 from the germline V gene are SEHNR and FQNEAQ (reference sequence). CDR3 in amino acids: CASSGQRTGAYSGANVLTF. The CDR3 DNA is TGTGCCAGCAGCGGCCAGAGGACAGGGGCCTACTCTGGGGCCAACGTCCTGACTTTC.

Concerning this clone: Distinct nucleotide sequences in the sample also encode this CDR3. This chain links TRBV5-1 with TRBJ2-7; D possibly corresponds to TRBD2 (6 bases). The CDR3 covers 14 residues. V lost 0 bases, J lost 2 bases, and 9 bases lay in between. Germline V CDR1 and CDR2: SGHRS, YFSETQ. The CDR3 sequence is CASSLEGGAYEQYF. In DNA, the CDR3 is TGCGCCAGCAGCTTGGAAGGAGGGGCCTACGAGCAGTACTTC.

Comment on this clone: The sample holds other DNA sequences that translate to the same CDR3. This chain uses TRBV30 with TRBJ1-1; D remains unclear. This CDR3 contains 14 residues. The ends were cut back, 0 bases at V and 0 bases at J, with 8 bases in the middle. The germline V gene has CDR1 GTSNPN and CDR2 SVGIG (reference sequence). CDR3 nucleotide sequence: TGTGCCTGGAGTGTTGGACCTATGAACACTGAAGCTTTCTTT. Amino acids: CAWSVGPMNTEAFF. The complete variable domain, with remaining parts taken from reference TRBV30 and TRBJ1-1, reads SQTIHQWPATLVQPVGSPLSLECTVEGTSNPNLYWYRQAAGRGLQLLFYSVGIGQISSEVPQNLSASRPQDRQFILSSKKLLLSDSGFYLCAWSVGPMNTEAFFGQGTRLTVV.

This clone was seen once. The CDR3 coding sequence is TGCGCCAGTCGTAGTGAGCGGGGGGGCACAGATACGCAGTATTTT. Translated, it gives CASRSERGGTDTQYF. V is TRBV10-2 and J is TRBJ2-3; 9 bases line up with TRBD2. The germline gives CDR1 WSHSY, CDR2 SAAADI. Trimming at V came to 9 bases and at J to 1 base, leaving 8 bases not matched to a gene. The CDR3 covers 15 residues.

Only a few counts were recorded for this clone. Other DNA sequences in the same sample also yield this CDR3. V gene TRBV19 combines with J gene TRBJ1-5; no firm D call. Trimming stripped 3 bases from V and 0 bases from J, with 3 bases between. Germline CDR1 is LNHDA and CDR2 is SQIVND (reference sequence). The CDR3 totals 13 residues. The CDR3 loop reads CASSISSNQPQHF. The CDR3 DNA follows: TGTGCCAGTAGTATCAGTAGCAATCAGCCCCAGCATTTT.

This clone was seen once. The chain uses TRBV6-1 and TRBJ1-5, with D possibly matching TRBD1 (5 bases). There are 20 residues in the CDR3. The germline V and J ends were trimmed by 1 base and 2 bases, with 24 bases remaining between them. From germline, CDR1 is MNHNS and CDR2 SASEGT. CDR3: CASSEGSETVPLIGNQPQHF. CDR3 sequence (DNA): TGTGCCAGCAGTGAAGGTTCCGAGACAGTTCCATTAATCGGCAATCAGCCCCAGCATTTT.

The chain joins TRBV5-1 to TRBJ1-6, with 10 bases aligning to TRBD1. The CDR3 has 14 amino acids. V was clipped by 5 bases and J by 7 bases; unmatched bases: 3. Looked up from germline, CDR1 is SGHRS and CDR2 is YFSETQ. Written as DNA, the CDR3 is TGCGCCAGCAGAGGGACAGGGGAGAATTCACCCCTCCACTTT. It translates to CASRGTGENSPLHF.

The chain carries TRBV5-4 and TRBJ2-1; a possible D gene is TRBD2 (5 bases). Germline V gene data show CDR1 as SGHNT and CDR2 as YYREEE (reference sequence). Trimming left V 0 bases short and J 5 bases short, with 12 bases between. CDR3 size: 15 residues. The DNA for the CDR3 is TGTGCCAGCAGCTTGGACGGGATTTCTGACAATGAGCAGTTCTTC. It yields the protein CASSLDGISDNEQFF. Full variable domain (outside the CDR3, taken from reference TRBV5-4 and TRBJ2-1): ETGVTQSPTHLIKTRGQQVTLRCSSQSGHNTVSWYQQALGQGPQFIFQYYREEENGRGNFPPRFSGLQFPNYSSELNVNALELDDSALYLCASSLDGISDNEQFFGPGTRLTVL.

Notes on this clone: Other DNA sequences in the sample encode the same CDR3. The chain's CDR3 is CASSRQGNYGYTF. Here the CDR3 DNA reads TGTGCCAGCAGCCGACAGGGAAACTATGGCTACACCTTC. The genes are TRBV5-4 and TRBJ1-2; TRBD1 agrees at 7 bases. Germline V gene sequence: CDR1 SGHNT, CDR2 YYREEE (reference sequence). This CDR3 comprises 13 residues. After removal of 4 bases from V and 2 bases from J, the junction contained 2 bases not matched to a gene.

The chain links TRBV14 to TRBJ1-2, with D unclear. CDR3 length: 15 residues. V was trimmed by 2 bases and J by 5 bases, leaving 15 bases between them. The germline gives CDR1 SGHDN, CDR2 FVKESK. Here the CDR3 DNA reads TGTGCCAGCAGCCAAACCCCGGATAGGTCATATGGCTACACCTTC. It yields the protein CASSQTPDRSYGYTF.

The CDR3: CASSLRLAGPDEQYF. The CDR3 coding sequence is TGTGCCAGCAGCTTACGGCTAGCGGGCCCGGACGAGCAGTACTTC. J is TRBJ2-7 and V is TRBV7-2; 8 bases map to TRBD2. J was trimmed by 5 bases and V by 2 bases; bases with no gene match: 8. The germline gives CDR1 SGHTA, CDR2 FQGNSA. The CDR3 sequence is 15 residues long.

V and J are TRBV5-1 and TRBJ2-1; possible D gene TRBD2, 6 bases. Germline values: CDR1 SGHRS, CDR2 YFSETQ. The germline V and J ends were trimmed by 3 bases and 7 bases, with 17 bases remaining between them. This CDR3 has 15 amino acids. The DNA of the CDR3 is TGCGCCAGCAGCTGGGACCCCGGGACTCCGAATGAGCAGTTCTTC. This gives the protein CASSWDPGTPNEQFF.

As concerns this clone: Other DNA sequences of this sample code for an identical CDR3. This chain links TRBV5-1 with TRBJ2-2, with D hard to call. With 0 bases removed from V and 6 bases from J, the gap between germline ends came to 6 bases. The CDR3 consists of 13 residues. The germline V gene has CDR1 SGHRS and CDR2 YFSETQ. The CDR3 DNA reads TGCGCCAGCAGCTTGGAGGCTGCCGGGGAGCTGTTTTTT. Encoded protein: CASSLEAAGELFF.

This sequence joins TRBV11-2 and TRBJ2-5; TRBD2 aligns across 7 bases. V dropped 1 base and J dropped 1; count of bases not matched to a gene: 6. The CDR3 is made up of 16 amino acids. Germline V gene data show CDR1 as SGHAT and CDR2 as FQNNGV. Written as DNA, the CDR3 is TGTGCCAGCAGCTTAGGGGGGGGAGCCCCCCAAGAGACCCAGTACTTC. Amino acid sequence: CASSLGGGAPQETQYF. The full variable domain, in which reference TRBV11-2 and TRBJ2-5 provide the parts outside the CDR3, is EAGVAQSPRYKIIEKRQSVAFWCNPISGHATLYWYQQILGQGPKLLIQFQNNGVVDDSQLPKDRFSAERLKGVDSTLKIQPAKLEDSAVYLCASSLGGGAPQETQYFGPGTRLLVL.

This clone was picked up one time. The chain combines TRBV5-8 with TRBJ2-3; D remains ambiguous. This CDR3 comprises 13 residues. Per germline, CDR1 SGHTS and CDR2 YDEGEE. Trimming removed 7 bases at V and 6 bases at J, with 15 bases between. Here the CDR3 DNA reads TGTGCCAGCCCTCGCAGAGGATCGGATACGCAGTATTTT. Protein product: CASPRRGSDTQYF.